This entry concerns a single T cell receptor (beta chain). Assay: immunoSEQ multiplex PCR; the TCRdb copy retains only in-frame clones and omits some. The data contain about 200,000 clones, 80% to 90% of them singletons. This specimen comes from a study of blood T cell repertoires in COVID-19. Participants, 18 to 89 years old, spanned around 25 US areas. Each participant's cohort was designated according to participant-reported clinical history. Trimming pared 2 bases from V and 9 bases from J, leaving 14 bases between. CDR3 length: 14 amino acids. CDR1 and CDR2 from the germline V gene are SEHNR and FQNEAQ (reference sequence).

The material sequenced was PBMCs or T cells enriched from blood (not recorded which). The V call is TRBV7-9, the J call TRBJ2-1; a weak D match, TRBD2 (6 bases). This TCR was sampled from a woman aged 40 to 50 with acute COVID-19. The CDR3 region is CASSLKGGSGEQFF. The CDR3 coding sequence is TGTGCCAGCAGCTTAAAGGGAGGTTCTGGTGAGCAGTTCTTC.